This entry lists 2 T cell receptor beta chains sequenced from one sample in a study of lymphopenia after photon versus proton radiotherapy. Here immunoSEQ multiplex PCR was the method, and the copy in TCRdb shows in-frame clones only, minus some. The sample holds some 25,000 clones, approximately 88% seen once. Specimen: peripheral blood, collected from a patient treated with photon-based radiotherapy. The receptor source for this set is a man aged 50-60 years with gastric cancer.

The rearrangement links TRBV28 to TRBJ2-3, with a tentative D call TRBD2 (6 bases). The germline V gene has CDR1 MDHEN and CDR2 SYDVKM. V was cut by 5 bases and J by 2 bases, with 11 bases left in between. CDR3 length: 14 residues. Here the CDR3 DNA reads TGTGCCAGCAGTGCGACGGGAGTCACAGATACGCAGTATTTT. Encoded protein: CASSATGVTDTQYF.

This chain links TRBV9 with TRBJ1-2; D is undetermined. Germline V lookup: CDR1 SGDLS, CDR2 YYNGEE. V was pared by 2 bases and J by 2 bases, with 10 bases between. The CDR3 has 14 amino acids. CDR3 sequence: CASSVARTNYGYTF. DNA for the CDR3: TGTGCCAGCAGCGTCGCCAGGACGAACTATGGCTACACCTTC. Full variable domain (rest looked up from reference TRBV9 and TRBJ1-2): DSGVTQTPKHLITATGQRVTLRCSPRSGDLSVYWYQQSLDQGLQFLIQYYNGEERAKGNILERFSAQQFPDLHSELNLSSLELGDSALYFCASSVARTNYGYTFGSGTRLTVV.